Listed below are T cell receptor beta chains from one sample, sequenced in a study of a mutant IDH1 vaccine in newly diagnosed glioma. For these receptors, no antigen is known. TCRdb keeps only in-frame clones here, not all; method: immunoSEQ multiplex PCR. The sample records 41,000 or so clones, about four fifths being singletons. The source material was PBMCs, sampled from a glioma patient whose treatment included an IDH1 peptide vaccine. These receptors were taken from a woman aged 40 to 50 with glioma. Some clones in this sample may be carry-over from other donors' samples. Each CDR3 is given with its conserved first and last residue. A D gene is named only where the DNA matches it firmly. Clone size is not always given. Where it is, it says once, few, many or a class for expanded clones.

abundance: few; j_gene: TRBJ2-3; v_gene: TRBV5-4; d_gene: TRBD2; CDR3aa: CASSLGLAGGSTDTQYF; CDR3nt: TGTGCCAGCAGCTTGGGACTAGCGGGAGGAAGCACAGATACGCAGTATTTT
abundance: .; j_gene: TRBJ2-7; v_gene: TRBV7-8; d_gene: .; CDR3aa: CASSLAPRGDEQYF; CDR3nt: TGTGCCAGCAGCTTAGCGCCAAGGGGGGACGAGCAGTACTTC
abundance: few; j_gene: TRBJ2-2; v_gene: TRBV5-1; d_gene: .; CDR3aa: CASSLGIDSAGELFF; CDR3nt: TGCGCCAGCAGCTTGGGTATCGACAGCGCCGGGGAGCTGTTTTTT
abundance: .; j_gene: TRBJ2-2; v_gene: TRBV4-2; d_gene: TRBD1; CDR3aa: CASSQVVIGTDTGELFF; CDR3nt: TGTGCCAGCAGCCAAGTTGTCATAGGGACAGACACCGGGGAGCTGTTTTTT
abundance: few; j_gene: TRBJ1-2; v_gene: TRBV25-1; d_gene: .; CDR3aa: CASSGGPYGYTF; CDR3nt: TGTGCCAGCTCCGGGGGTCCCTATGGCTACACCTTC
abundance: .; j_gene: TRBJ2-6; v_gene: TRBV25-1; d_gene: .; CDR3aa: CASSRFKTGQSRANVLTF; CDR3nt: TGTGCCAGCAGTAGATTTAAAACTGGACAAAGTCGGGCCAACGTCCTGACTTTC
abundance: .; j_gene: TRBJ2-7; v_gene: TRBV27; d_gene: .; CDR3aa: CASSPRRAAYEQYF; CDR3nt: TGTGCCAGCAGCCCGAGGAGGGCAGCCTACGAGCAGTACTTC
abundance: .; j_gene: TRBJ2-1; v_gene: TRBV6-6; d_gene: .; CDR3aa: CASRNQGMEFF; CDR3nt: TGTGCCAGCAGAAACCAGGGGATGGAGTTCTTC
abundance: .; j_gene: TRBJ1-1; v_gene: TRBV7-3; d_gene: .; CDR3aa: CASSPQGYGTEAFF; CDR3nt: TGTGCCAGCAGCCCCCAGGGGTACGGCACTGAAGCTTTCTTT
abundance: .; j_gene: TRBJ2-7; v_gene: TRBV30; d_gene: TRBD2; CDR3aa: CACPTGRSAYEQYF; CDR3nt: TGTGCCTGCCCAACCGGGAGGTCGGCCTACGAGCAGTACTTC
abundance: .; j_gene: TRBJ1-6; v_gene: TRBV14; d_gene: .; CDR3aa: CASSQQGPYSPLHF; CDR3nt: TGTGCCAGCAGCCAGCAGGGCCCATATTCACCCCTCCACTTT
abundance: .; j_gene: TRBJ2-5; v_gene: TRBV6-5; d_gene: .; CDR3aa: CASSFAGLRETQYF; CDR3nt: TGTGCCAGCAGTTTCGCGGGATTGAGGGAGACCCAGTACTTC
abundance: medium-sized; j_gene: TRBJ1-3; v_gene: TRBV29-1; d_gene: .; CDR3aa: CSVTEPGNTIYF; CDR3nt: TGCAGCGTCACCGAACCGGGAAACACCATATATTTT
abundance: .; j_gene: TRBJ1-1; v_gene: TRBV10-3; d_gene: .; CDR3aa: CAISGGASEAFF; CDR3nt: TGTGCCATCAGTGGGGGGGCATCTGAAGCTTTCTTT
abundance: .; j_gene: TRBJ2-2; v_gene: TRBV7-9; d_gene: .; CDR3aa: CASSLLKTELFF; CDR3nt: TGTGCCAGCAGCCTCCTTAAAACGGAGCTGTTTTTT
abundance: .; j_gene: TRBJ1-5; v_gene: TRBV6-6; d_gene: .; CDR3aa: CASSRDTNQPQHF; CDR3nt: TGTGCCAGCAGTCGTGACACGAATCAGCCCCAGCATTTT
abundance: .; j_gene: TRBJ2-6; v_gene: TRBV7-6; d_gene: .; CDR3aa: CASSVDRKSSGANVLTF; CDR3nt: TGTGCCAGCAGCGTCGATCGAAAGAGCTCTGGGGCCAACGTCCTGACTTTC
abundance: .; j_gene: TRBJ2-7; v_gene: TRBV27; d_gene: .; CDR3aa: CASNWRGSSYEQYF; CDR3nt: TGTGCCAGCAATTGGAGGGGAAGCTCCTACGAGCAGTACTTC
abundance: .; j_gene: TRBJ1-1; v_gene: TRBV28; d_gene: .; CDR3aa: CASSLKQLNTEAFF; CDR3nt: TGTGCCAGCAGTTTAAAACAACTAAACACTGAAGCTTTCTTT
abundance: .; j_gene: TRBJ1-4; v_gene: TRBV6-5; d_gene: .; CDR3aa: CASSQGQRLNKLFF; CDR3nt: TGTGCCAGCAGTCAGGGACAACGGCTTAATAAACTGTTTTTT
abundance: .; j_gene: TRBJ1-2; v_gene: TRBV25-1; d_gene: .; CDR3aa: CASSSDRNYGYTF; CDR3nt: TGTGCCAGCAGTTCTGACCGGAACTATGGCTACACCTTC
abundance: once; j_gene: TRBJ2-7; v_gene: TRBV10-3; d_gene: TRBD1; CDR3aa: CAIRPVSGTGSYEQYF; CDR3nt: TGTGCCATCAGGCCTGTCTCCGGGACAGGCTCCTACGAGCAGTACTTC
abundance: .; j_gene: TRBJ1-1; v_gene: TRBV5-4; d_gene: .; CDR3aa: CASSSQTALNTEAFF; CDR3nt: TGTGCCAGCAGCTCCCAGACAGCCCTGAACACTGAAGCTTTCTTT
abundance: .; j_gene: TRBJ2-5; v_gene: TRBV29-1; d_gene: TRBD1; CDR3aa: CSVGRTGKTGETQYF; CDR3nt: TGCAGCGTGGGCCGGACAGGGAAGACTGGGGAGACCCAGTACTTC
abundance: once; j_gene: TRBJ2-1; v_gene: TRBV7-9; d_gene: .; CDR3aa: CASSLSVLGSYNEQFF; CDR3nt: TGTGCCAGCAGCTTATCCGTGTTGGGGTCCTACAATGAGCAGTTCTTC
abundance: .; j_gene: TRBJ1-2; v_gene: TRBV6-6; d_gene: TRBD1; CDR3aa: CASSTPGGAWDYGYTF; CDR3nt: TGTGCCAGCAGTACGCCAGGGGGCGCTTGGGACTATGGCTACACCTTC
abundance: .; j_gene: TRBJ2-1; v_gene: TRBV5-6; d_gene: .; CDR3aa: CASSLGRQIHNEQFF; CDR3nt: TGTGCCAGCAGCTTGGGGCGCCAGATTCACAATGAGCAGTTCTTC
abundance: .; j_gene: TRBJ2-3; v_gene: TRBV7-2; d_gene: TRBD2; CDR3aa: CASSRGGQGTDTQYF; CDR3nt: TGTGCCAGCAGCCGGGGGGGCCAAGGCACAGATACGCAGTATTTT
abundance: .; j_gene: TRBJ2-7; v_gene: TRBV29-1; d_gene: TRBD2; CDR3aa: CSVEVSGSSYEQYF; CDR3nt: TGCAGCGTTGAAGTTAGCGGGAGCAGCTACGAGCAGTACTTC
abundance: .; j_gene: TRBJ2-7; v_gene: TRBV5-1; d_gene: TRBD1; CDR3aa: CASSHRQGNVYEQYF; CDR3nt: TGCGCCAGCAGCCACCGACAGGGGAATGTCTACGAGCAGTACTTC
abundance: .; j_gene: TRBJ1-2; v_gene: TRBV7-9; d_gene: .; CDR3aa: CASSPPSDYGYTF; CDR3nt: TGTGCCAGCAGCCCACCCTCGGACTATGGCTACACCTTC
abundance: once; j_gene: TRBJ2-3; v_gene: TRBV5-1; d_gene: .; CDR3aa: CASSFGSGYPDTQYF; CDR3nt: .
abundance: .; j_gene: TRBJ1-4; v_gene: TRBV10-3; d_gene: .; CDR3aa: CAISEPTNEKLFF; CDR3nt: TGTGCCATCAGTGAACCAACTAATGAAAAACTGTTTTTT
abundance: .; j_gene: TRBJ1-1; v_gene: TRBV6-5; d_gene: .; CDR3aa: CASSYGGANTEAFF; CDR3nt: TGTGCCAGCAGTTATGGGGGGGCCAACACTGAAGCTTTCTTT
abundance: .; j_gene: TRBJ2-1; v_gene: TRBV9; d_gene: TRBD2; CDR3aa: CASSVATAGGPGEQFF; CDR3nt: TGTGCCAGCAGCGTAGCTACGGCGGGAGGGCCGGGTGAGCAGTTCTTC
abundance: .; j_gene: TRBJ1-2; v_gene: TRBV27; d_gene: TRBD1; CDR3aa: CASSYDRDYGYTF; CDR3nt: TGTGCCAGCAGTTACGACAGGGACTATGGCTACACCTTC
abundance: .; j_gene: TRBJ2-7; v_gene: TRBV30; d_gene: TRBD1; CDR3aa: CAWGGQGTGEQYF; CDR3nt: TGTGCCTGGGGAGGACAGGGGACGGGCGAGCAGTACTTC
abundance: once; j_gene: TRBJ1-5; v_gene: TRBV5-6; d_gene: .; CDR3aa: CASSSSPGSQPQHF; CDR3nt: TGTGCCAGCAGCTCATCGCCAGGGAGTCAGCCCCAGCATTTT
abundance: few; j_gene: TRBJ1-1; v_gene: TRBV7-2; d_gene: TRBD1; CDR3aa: CASNLGGGTEAFF; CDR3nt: TGTGCCAGCAATTTAGGGGGCGGCACTGAAGCTTTCTTT
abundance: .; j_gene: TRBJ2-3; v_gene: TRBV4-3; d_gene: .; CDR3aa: CASSQDYRGTGTDTQYF; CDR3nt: TGCGCCAGCAGCCAAGATTATCGGGGGACAGGCACAGATACGCAGTATTTT
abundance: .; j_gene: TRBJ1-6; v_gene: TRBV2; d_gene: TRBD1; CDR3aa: CASSEIGTGSSPLHF; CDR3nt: TGTGCCAGCAGTGAAATCGGGACAGGGAGTTCACCCCTCCACTTT
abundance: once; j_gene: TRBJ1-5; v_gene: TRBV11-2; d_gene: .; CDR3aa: CASSSPAESNQPQHF; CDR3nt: TGTGCCAGCAGCTCTCCGGCGGAGAGCAATCAGCCCCAGCATTTT
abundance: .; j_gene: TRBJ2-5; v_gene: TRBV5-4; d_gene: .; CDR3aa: CASTLSGLPEETQYF; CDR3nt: TGTGCCAGCACCCTAAGCGGGCTCCCGGAAGAGACCCAGTACTTC
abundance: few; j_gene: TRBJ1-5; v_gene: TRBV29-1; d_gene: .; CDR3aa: CSVGVRDQPQHF; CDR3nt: TGCAGCGTTGGAGTCAGGGATCAGCCCCAGCATTTT
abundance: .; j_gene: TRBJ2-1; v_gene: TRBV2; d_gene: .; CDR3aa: CASSGIWGNEQFF; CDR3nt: TGTGCCAGCAGTGGGATCTGGGGTAATGAGCAGTTCTTC
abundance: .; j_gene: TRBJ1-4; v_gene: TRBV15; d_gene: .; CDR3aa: CATSRISGKLFF; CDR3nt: TGTGCCACCAGCAGAATTTCAGGAAAACTGTTTTTT
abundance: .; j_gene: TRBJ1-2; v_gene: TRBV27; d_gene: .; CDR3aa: CASSFGTSGYGYTF; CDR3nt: TGTGCCAGCAGTTTTGGGACCTCTGGCTATGGCTACACCTTC
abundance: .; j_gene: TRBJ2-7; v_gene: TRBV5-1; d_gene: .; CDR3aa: CASSLNRADYEQYF; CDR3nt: TGCGCCAGCAGCTTGAACAGGGCGGACTACGAGCAGTACTTC
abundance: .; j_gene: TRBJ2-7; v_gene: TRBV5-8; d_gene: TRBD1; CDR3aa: CASYDRGLSYEQYF; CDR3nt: TGTGCCAGTTACGACAGGGGGCTGTCCTACGAGCAGTACTTC